This TCR beta chain is drawn from a study of PD-1 blockade in classical Hodgkin lymphoma. Overall study findings and caveats: Those starting nivolumab under 1 year post-ASCT were excluded. The study reported lower baseline TCR diversity in newly diagnosed patients than in healthy donors.

Assay: immunoSEQ multiplex PCR; the TCRdb copy retains only in-frame clones and omits some. In the table there are approximately 6,000 clones, around 84% of which are singletons. Germline CDR1 is SGHRS and CDR2 is YFSETQ. This CDR3 is 16 amino acids long. Trimming cost V 4 bases and J 6 bases, with 22 bases left between them. Patients all relapsed after autologous stem cell transplantation, and there was variation in brentuximab vedotin exposure. Worth noting for this clone: Its antigen remains unidentified.

This specimen consisted of peripheral blood mononuclear cells (PBMCs), obtained before the second cycle of nivolumab. The TCR originated in a human donor with classical Hodgkin lymphoma. The chain uses TRBV5-1 and TRBJ1-2, with D tentatively TRBD1 (5 bases). The CDR3 reads CASSLFRGDGLDGYTF. In DNA form, the CDR3 reads TGCGCCAGCAGCCTATTTCGTGGGGACGGCCTAGATGGCTACACCTTC. The full variable domain, completed using reference TRBV5-1 and TRBJ1-2, is KAGVTQTPRYLIKTRGQQVTLSCSPISGHRSVSWYQQTPGQGLQFLFEYFSETQRNKGNFPGRFSGRQFSNSRSEMNVSTLELGDSALYLCASSLFRGDGLDGYTFGSGTRLTVV.